The 7 T cell receptor beta chains below were found in one sample sequenced in a study of T cell responses to AZD1222 COVID-19 vaccine. This table comes from immunoSEQ multiplex PCR, and its TCRdb copy is limited to in-frame clones, with some not included. This sample has some 150,000 clones; more than 85% occur once, and the top ten carry about 3.6%. The source material was peripheral blood, sampled 28 days after the second AZD1222 dose. The origin of the receptors is an adult who received the AZD1222 COVID-19 vaccine.

The CDR3 DNA is TGTGCCACCAGTGCCGAAACAGGGGGCCCCCAGCATTTT. This translates into CATSAETGGPQHF. This chain links TRBV24-1 with TRBJ1-5, with 9 bases fitting TRBD1. Germline assignment: CDR1 KGHDR and CDR2 SFDVKD. Unmatched junction bases numbered 5, after V lost 5 bases and J lost 10 bases. This CDR3 region has 13 residues.

This sequence joins TRBV11-3 and TRBJ1-6, with D unresolved. Per the germline V gene, CDR1 is SGHNT and CDR2 is YENEEA. This CDR3 region has 15 residues. With 3 bases removed from V and 13 bases from J, the gap between germline ends came to 19 bases. Here the CDR3 reads CASSLRSGELRPLHF. CDR3 DNA sequence: TGTGCCAGCAGCTTGCGGAGCGGGGAGCTTAGGCCCCTCCACTTT. Drawing the rest from reference TRBV11-3 and TRBJ1-6, the complete variable domain is EAGVVQSPRYKIIEKKQPVAFWCNPISGHNTLYWYLQNLGQGPELLIRYENEEAVDDSQLPKDRFSAERLKGVDSTLKIQPAELGDSAVYLCASSLRSGELRPLHFGNGTRLTVT.

V gene TRBV29-1 combines with J gene TRBJ1-1; D is unclear. The CDR3 length is 12 residues. In germline, CDR1 is SQVTM, CDR2 ANQGSEA. V was clipped by 7 bases and J by 1 base, with 10 bases between them. The CDR3 protein is CSGTLPNTEAFF. The CDR3 DNA follows: TGCAGCGGAACGCTTCCGAACACTGAAGCTTTCTTT.

This clone was observed a single time. This sequence joins TRBV30 and TRBJ1-3, with D tentatively TRBD1 (6 bases). Between the trimmed V and J ends, which lost 0 bases and 4 bases, there was a span of 10 bases. The CDR3 length is 14 residues. Germline V gives CDR1 GTSNPN, CDR2 SVGIG (reference sequence). CDR3 sequence: CAWSVRGLGNTIYF. In nucleotides, the CDR3 is TGTGCCTGGAGTGTACGGGGGCTCGGAAACACCATATATTTT.

This chain links TRBV7-8 with TRBJ2-5; the D gene is possibly TRBD1 (5 bases). V dropped 5 bases and J dropped 0 bases, with 7 bases sitting between them. Germline-derived CDR1 and CDR2 are SGHVS and FQNEAQ. This CDR3 is built from 13 residues. Here the CDR3 DNA reads TGTGCCAGCAGCCAGGGATACCAAGAGACCCAGTACTTC. It encodes CASSQGYQETQYF.

This clone was seen once. The rearrangement links TRBV5-4 to TRBJ2-3; D unresolved. Trimming removed 3 bases from V and 0 bases from J, with 14 bases in between. The CDR3 is 16 amino acids. In germline, CDR1 is SGHNT, CDR2 YYREEE (reference sequence). This CDR3 reads CASSSTKRHSTDTQYF. DNA for the CDR3: TGTGCCAGCAGCTCCACTAAGCGACATAGCACAGATACGCAGTATTTT.

The chain carries TRBV11-2 and TRBJ1-1; D is possibly TRBD1 (5 bases). CDR3 length: 15 amino acids. Germline V lookup: CDR1 SGHAT, CDR2 FQNNGV. V lost 1 base and J lost 0, with 9 bases in between. The CDR3 protein is CASSLGGDLNTEAFF. The CDR3 DNA sequence: TGTGCCAGCAGCTTAGGAGGGGACTTGAACACTGAAGCTTTCTTT.